These 22 T cell receptor beta chains share one sample of origin, sequenced in a study of cytomegalovirus exposure and HLA in healthy donors (dated by TCRdb to the late 2010s). Receptor amplification or capture employed the immunoSEQ multiplex PCR assay. The table comes from immuneACCESS by way of TCRdb, which keeps in-frame sequences with V and J called. Part of the clones is missing from these tables; in studies checked, under half for an unresolved V gene and the rest for unknown reasons. The sample table shows about 280,000 clones, and more than 75% are seen once. The ten top clones hold about 0.85% of the sample. Input material: PBMCs. The receptors shown here come from a woman under 30 in good health and CMV-seronegative.

V is TRBV5-1 and J is TRBJ2-7; D remains unclear. Germline loops: CDR1 SGHRS, CDR2 YFSETQ. Trimming cost V 0 bases and J 4 bases, with 8 bases left between them. This CDR3 comprises 13 residues. The CDR3 sequence is CASSLGRSYEQYF. Here the CDR3 DNA reads TGCGCCAGCAGCTTGGGCAGGTCGTACGAGCAGTACTTC.

The chain links TRBV29-1 to TRBJ2-5; 11 positions match TRBD2. CDR1 and CDR2 from the germline V gene are SQVTM and ANQGSEA. The J segment lost 7 bases and the V segment lost 0 bases, leaving 10 bases of the junction unmatched. The CDR3 totals 16 residues. This CDR3 reads CSVEEGLAEPPRTQYF. The CDR3, as DNA: TGCAGCGTTGAAGAGGGACTAGCGGAGCCCCCAAGGACCCAGTACTTC.

The chain links TRBV7-2 to TRBJ2-5; no clear D. The germline V and J ends were trimmed by 2 bases and 3 bases, with 4 bases remaining between them. The CDR3 extends over 12 amino acids. Germline V lookup: CDR1 SGHTA, CDR2 FQGNSA. Here the CDR3 DNA reads TGTGCCAGCAGCTTATCGGAAGAGACCCAGTACTTC. This encodes CASSLSEETQYF. Full variable domain (missing parts from reference TRBV7-2 and TRBJ2-5): GAGVSQSPSNKVTEKGKDVELRCDPISGHTALYWYRQSLGQGLEFLIYFQGNSAPDKSGLPSDRFSAERTGGSVSTLTIQRTQQEDSAVYLCASSLSEETQYFGPGTRLLVL.

The chain is built from TRBV15 and TRBJ1-5; possible D gene TRBD1, 5 bases. This CDR3 region has 20 residues. Trimming took 4 bases from V and 1 from J, leaving 26 bases between them. Germline-derived CDR1 and CDR2 are LNHNV and YYDKDF (reference sequence). The CDR3: CATSKPQGGVFLVSNQPQHF. The CDR3 DNA reads TGTGCCACCAGCAAACCCCAAGGAGGGGTTTTTCTTGTCAGCAATCAGCCCCAGCATTTT.

The chain couples TRBV20-1 to TRBJ1-1; D might be TRBD1 (5 bases). Germline assignment: CDR1 DFQATT and CDR2 SNEGSKA (reference sequence). The CDR3 runs to 10 residues. The V end was cut by 6 bases, the J end by 14 bases, with 16 bases between. The CDR3 region has the DNA TGCAGTGCAGCACAGGTCCGGAGCTTCTTT. Translated, it gives CSAAQVRSFF.

The V gene is TRBV27, the J gene TRBJ1-2, with D tentatively TRBD1 (6 bases). This CDR3 is 16 amino acids long. Trimming removed 3 bases from V and 4 bases from J, with 18 bases in between. Germline assignment: CDR1 MNHEY and CDR2 SMNVEV (reference sequence). The DNA of the CDR3 is TGTGCCAGCAGTTTTGGAGTGGCGACAGGTTTCTATGGCTACACCTTC. Protein: CASSFGVATGFYGYTF.

The V call is TRBV7-9, the J call TRBJ1-5, with 7 bases fitting TRBD1. Germline loops: CDR1 SEHNR, CDR2 FQNEAQ (reference sequence). With 6 bases clipped from V and 6 bases from J, the junction kept 17 bases outside the gene matches. The CDR3 totals 17 residues. The CDR3 is CASRRINRGEVVQPQHF. In DNA, the CDR3 is TGTGCCAGCAGGAGGATTAACAGGGGAGAGGTGGTTCAGCCCCAGCATTTT.

V and J are TRBV11-2 and TRBJ2-7; 10 nucleotides agree with TRBD1. This CDR3 comprises 15 residues. V was clipped by 4 bases and J by 7 bases; unmatched bases: 10. CDR1 SGHAT and CDR2 FQNNGV come from the germline V gene. In DNA, the CDR3 is TGTGCCAGCAGCTCGCCCCGACAGGGGGCAAGGGAGCAGTACTTC. It encodes CASSSPRQGAREQYF.

This clone was seen only once. The V and J genes are TRBV2 and TRBJ1-3, with D possibly TRBD1 on 5 matching bases. Germline V gene lookup returns CDR1 SNHLY and CDR2 FYNNEI. Trimming cost V 10 bases and J 4 bases, with 8 bases left between them. This CDR3 has 11 amino acids. Here the CDR3 DNA reads TGTGCCATCCGGGGGGGAAACACCATATATTTT. Protein: CAIRGGNTIYF.

The rearrangement uses TRBV5-4 and TRBJ2-1; possibly TRBD2 for D (6 bases). Germline loops: CDR1 SGHNT, CDR2 YYREEE (reference sequence). Trimming cost V 1 base and J 10 bases, with 12 bases left between them. This CDR3 comprises 13 residues. Here the CDR3 reads CASSLTGVGEQFF. CDR3 DNA: TGTGCCAGCAGCTTGACGGGAGTAGGGGAGCAGTTCTTC.

This chain connects TRBV9 to TRBJ2-1; 11 nucleotides agree with TRBD2. The CDR3 contains 17 residues. J lost 6 bases, V lost 3 bases, and 11 bases had no gene match. From germline, CDR1 is SGDLS and CDR2 YYNGEE. CDR3 in amino acids: CASSAPGAGLAGNEQFF. The CDR3 DNA reads as TGTGCCAGCAGCGCGCCCGGGGCAGGACTAGCGGGCAATGAGCAGTTCTTC.

The rearrangement uses TRBV5-1 and TRBJ2-3; 8 bases line up with TRBD1. The germline CDR1 and CDR2 sequences are SGHRS and YFSETQ. The length of the CDR3 is 17 residues. V trimming: 3 bases; J trimming: 1 base; junction bases outside the gene matches: 10. CDR3: CASSSGQDNRGTDTQYF. In nucleotides, the CDR3 is TGCGCCAGCAGCTCGGGACAGGACAATCGGGGCACAGATACGCAGTATTTT.

This sequence joins TRBV6-6 and TRBJ1-1; D ambiguous. Trimming left V 4 bases short and J 1 base short, with 7 bases between. Germline CDR1 is MNHNY and CDR2 is SVGAGI (reference sequence). The CDR3 has 13 residues. The CDR3 region is CASSSAGNTEAFF. The CDR3 DNA reads TGTGCCAGCAGTTCCGCAGGGAACACTGAAGCTTTCTTT.

This chain connects TRBV28 to TRBJ2-3; 10 bases align to TRBD2. The CDR3 spans 17 residues. CDR1 is MDHEN, CDR2 SYDVKM, per germline. The V segment lost 2 bases and the J segment 1 base; nucleotides outside the gene matches: 6. The CDR3 is CASSLGGTSARTDTQYF. The CDR3, as DNA: TGTGCCAGCAGTTTAGGGGGGACTAGCGCCCGCACAGATACGCAGTATTTT.

The rearrangement links TRBV2 to TRBJ2-3; 7 bases align to TRBD2. J lost 13 bases, V lost 1 base, and 5 bases had no gene match. The CDR3 consists of 12 residues. Germline CDR1 and CDR2: SNHLY and FYNNEI. This CDR3 is CASSEGKSGKYF. CDR3 nucleotides: TGTGCCAGCAGTGAAGGGAAGAGCGGGAAGTATTTT.

This rearrangement joins TRBV29-1 to TRBJ1-2, with D tentatively TRBD1 (6 bases). The V gene's germline CDR1 is SQVTM and CDR2 ANQGSEA. CDR3 size: 16 residues. V was pared by 2 bases and J by 2 bases, with 18 bases between. CDR3 in amino acids: CSVENRADPLNYGYTF. In nucleotides, the CDR3 is TGCAGCGTTGAAAACAGGGCAGACCCCCTAAACTATGGCTACACCTTC.

This chain links TRBV5-1 with TRBJ2-1, with D maybe TRBD1 (7 bases). V was trimmed by 5 bases and J by 6 bases, leaving 18 bases between them. Germline assignment: CDR1 SGHRS and CDR2 YFSETQ. The CDR3 totals 15 residues. In DNA, the CDR3 is TGCGCCAGCAGTAACGGAGCCCAGGGGGGCAATGAGCAGTTCTTC. It is translated as CASSNGAQGGNEQFF.

The chain combines TRBV6-6 with TRBJ2-7; D uncertain. The ends were cut back, 4 bases at V and 4 bases at J, with 11 bases in the middle. Per germline, CDR1 MNHNY and CDR2 SVGAGI (reference sequence). The CDR3 consists of 13 residues. CDR3 DNA: TGTGCCAGCAGTTTCCAGATTTTATACGAGCAGTACTTC. It translates to CASSFQILYEQYF.

This clone was recorded once. The gene calls are TRBV18 and TRBJ1-2; tentative D call: TRBD1 (5 bases). V was pared by 1 base and J by 3 bases, with 24 bases between. From germline, CDR1 is KGHSH and CDR2 LQKENI. The CDR3 sequence is 19 residues long. The CDR3 is CASSPREPRAPTWDYGYTF. DNA of the CDR3: TGTGCCAGCTCACCACGAGAACCCAGGGCCCCTACGTGGGACTATGGCTACACCTTC.

J is TRBJ2-7 and V is TRBV7-6, with D possibly TRBD2 on 6 matching bases. Germline values: CDR1 SGHVS, CDR2 FNYEAQ. V was clipped by 1 base and J by 4 bases, with 17 bases between them. The CDR3 sequence is 16 residues long. The CDR3 region has the DNA TGTGCCAGCAGCTTAGAGGAGGGGAGAGGGAGGTACGAGCAGTACTTC. Translated, it gives CASSLEEGRGRYEQYF.

The chain is built from TRBV2 and TRBJ2-1, with a tentative D call TRBD1 (6 bases). Germline V lookup: CDR1 SNHLY, CDR2 FYNNEI. Trimming took 9 bases from V and 5 from J, leaving 14 bases between them. CDR3 size: 13 residues. The CDR3 coding sequence is TGTGCCAGAAGGACAGCCTCACACAATGAGCAGTTCTTC. Translating gives CARRTASHNEQFF.

The chain links TRBV6-6 to TRBJ1-1; no definite D call. Deletions cut 4 bases from V and 2 bases from J, with 11 bases between. Germline V gene lookup returns CDR1 MNHNY and CDR2 SVGAGI (reference sequence). This CDR3 spans 14 amino acids. In DNA form, the CDR3 reads TGTGCCAGCAGTTCTTCAGTTACCAACACTGAAGCTTTCTTT. This codes for CASSSSVTNTEAFF.